The TCR beta chain described here comes from a study of T cells in Graves' hyperthyroidism and ophthalmopathy. Ten or more counts support this clonotype. Per the germline V gene, CDR1 is SGHRS and CDR2 is YFSETQ. This CDR3 has 14 amino acids. V lost 0 bases, J lost 1 base, and 1 base stayed unmatched. Amplification of TCR beta CDR3 regions used RNA as the template. First-round RT-PCR with HTBI primers amplified the TCR CDR3 region. TCRdb fed the multiplex PCR reads into MiXCR, producing one record per CDR3 protein. The sample shows about 250,000 distinct CDR3 sequences, 20% to 25% of them seen only once.

Sequenced input: blood. The TCR comes from a man aged 30 to 45 with Graves' ophthalmopathy. The rearrangement links TRBV5-1 to TRBJ2-7, with 7 positions matching TRBD1. CDR3: CASSLVQGSYEQYF. CDR3 nucleotide sequence: TGCGCCAGCAGCTTGGTACAGGGGTCCTACGAGCAGTACTTC.